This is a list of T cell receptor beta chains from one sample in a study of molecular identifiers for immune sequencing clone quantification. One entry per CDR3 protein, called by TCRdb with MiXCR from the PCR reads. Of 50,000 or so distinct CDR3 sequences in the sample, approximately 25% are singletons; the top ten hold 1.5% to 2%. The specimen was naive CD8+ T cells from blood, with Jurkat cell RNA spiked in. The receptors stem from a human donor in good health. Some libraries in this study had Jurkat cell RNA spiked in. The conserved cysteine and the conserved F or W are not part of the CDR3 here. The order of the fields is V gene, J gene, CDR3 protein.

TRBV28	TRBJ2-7	ASSFRGSNEQY
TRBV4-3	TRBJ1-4	ASRPTGLVNEKLF
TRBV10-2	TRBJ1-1	ASGDSGFEAF
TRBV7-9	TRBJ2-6	ARSQIVTPLSGANVLT
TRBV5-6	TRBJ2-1	ASSLGPQGSYNEQF
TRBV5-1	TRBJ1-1	ASSWDSAGSGGTEAF
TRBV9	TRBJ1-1	ASSVARGGTAAF
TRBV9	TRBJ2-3	ASSVEAASTDTQY
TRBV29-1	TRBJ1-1	SVYRDINTEAF
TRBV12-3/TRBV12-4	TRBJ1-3	ASSLPWDRGNTIY
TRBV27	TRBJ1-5	ASSFGGNQPQH
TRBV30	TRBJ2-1	AWSVASGAEQF
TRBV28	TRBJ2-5	ASSPIETGLQETQY
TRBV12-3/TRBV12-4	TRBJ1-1	ASTLLPRGLDTEAF
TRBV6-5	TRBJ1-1	ASSSDTEAF
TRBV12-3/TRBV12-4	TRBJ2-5	ASSLSREAQY
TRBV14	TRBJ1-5	ASSQDLWEWNQPQH
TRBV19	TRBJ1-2	ASTPGGGYT
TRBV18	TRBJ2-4	ASSDGKNIQY
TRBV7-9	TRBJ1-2	ASSLVGGRSYGYT
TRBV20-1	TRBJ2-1	SADASGLAVYNEQF
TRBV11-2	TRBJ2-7	ASSKRGLANYEQY
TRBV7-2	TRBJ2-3	ASSWGGASTDTQY
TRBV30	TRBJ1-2	AWSEGRLTIYGYT